This T cell receptor (beta chain) was observed in a study of CD8 T cells in ankylosing spondylitis. Whole-study findings and limits: Among TCR beta sequences, a motif of under ten highly homologous variants appeared characteristic of ankylosing spondylitis blood. It was reported that disease-linked clones were significantly enriched in matched ankylosing spondylitis synovial fluid.

TCRdb re-analysed the 5' RACE reads in MiXCR, keeping a single row per CDR3 protein. The sample lists over 200,000 distinct CDR3 sequences, about 18% occurring once. Germline assignment: CDR1 LGHDT and CDR2 YNNKEL (reference sequence). V was clipped by 5 bases and J by 4 bases; unmatched bases: 7. The CDR3 has 14 residues. Comments on this clonotype: Its antigen is still unknown.

Specimen: blood, either unsorted or a sorted T cell fraction (not recorded which). The chain uses TRBV3-1 and TRBJ2-7; 8 bases are shared with TRBD1. This TCR came from a male donor with ankylosing spondylitis. The CDR3 here is CASSSTGESYEQYF. The CDR3 nucleotides read TGTGCCAGCAGCTCGACAGGGGAGTCGTACGAGCAGTACTTC.